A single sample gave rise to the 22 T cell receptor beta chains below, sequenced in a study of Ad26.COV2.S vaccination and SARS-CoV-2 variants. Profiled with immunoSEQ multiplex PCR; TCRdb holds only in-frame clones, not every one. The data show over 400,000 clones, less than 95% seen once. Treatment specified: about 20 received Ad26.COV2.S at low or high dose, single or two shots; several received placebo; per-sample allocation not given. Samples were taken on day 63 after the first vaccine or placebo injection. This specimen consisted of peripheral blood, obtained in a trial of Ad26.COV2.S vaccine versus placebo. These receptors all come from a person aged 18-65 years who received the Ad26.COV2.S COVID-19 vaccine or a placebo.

The CDR3 loop is CASSLMGQGAYEAFF. In DNA, the CDR3 is TGTGCCAGCAGCTTAATGGGACAGGGGGCATATGAAGCTTTCTTT. The chain links TRBV7-9 to TRBJ1-1; 12 bases match TRBD1. J lost 7 bases, V lost 2 bases, and 5 bases had no gene match. The CDR3 consists of 15 residues. Germline CDR1 and CDR2: SEHNR and FQNEAQ (reference sequence).

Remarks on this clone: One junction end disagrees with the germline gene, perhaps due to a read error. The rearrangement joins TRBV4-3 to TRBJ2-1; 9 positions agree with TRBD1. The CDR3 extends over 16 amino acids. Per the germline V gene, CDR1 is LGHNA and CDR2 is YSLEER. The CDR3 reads CTSSPGPGQGLNEQFF. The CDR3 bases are TGCACCAGCAGCCCTGGACCGGGACAGGGACTCAATGAGCAGTTCTTC.

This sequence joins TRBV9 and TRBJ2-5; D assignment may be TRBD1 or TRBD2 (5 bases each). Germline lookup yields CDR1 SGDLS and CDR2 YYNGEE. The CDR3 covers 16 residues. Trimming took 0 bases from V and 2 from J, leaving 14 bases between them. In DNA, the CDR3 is TGTGCCAGCAGCGTAGGCCCTGGGGGAGTACAAGAGACCCAGTACTTC. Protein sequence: CASSVGPGGVQETQYF.

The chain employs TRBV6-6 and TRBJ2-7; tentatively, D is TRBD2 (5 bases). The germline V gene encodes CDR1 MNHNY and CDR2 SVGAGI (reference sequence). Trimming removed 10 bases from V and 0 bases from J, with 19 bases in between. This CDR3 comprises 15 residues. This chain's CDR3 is CATTDIQRLSYEQYF. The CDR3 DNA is TGTGCCACCACAGACATACAGCGGCTCTCCTACGAGCAGTACTTC.

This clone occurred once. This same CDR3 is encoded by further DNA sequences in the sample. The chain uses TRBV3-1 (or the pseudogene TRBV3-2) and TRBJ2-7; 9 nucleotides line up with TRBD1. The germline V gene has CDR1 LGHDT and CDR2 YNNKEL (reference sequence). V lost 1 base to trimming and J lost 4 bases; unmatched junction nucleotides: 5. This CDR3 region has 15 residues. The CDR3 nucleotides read TGTGCCAGCAGCCAAGTTCCGGGACAGGGTTACGAGCAGTACTTC. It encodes CASSQVPGQGYEQYF.

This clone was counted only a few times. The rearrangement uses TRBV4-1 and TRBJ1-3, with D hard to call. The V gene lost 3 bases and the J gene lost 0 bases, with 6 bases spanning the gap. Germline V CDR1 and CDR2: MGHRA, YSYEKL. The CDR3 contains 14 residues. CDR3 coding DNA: TGCGCCAGCAGCCAGGCGCCCTCTGGAAACACCATATATTTT. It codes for CASSQAPSGNTIYF.

The chain's CDR3 is CASRYDREGEQYF. The CDR3 nucleotides are TGTGCCAGCAGGTACGACAGGGAGGGCGAGCAGTACTTC. The chain is built from TRBV2 and TRBJ2-7, with D perhaps matching TRBD1 or TRBD2 (7 bases each). Deletions cut 6 bases from V and 6 bases from J, with 15 bases between. Germline CDR1 SNHLY, CDR2 FYNNEI. The CDR3 loop spans 13 amino acids.

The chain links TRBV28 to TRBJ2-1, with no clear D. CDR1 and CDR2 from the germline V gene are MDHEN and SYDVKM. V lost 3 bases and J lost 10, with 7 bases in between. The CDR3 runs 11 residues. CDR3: CASSFSWEQFF. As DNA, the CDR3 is TGTGCCAGCAGTTTTAGCTGGGAGCAGTTCTTC. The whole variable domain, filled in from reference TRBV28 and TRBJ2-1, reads DVKVTQSSRYLVKRTGEKVFLECVQDMDHENMFWYRQDPGLGLRLIYFSYDVKMKEKGDIPEGYSVSREKKERFSLILESASTNQTSMYLCASSFSWEQFFGPGTRLTVL.

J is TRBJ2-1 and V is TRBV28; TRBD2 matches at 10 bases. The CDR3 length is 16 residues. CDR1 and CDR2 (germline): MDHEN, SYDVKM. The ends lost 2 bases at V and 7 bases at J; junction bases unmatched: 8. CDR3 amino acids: CASSLEREGWWNEQFF. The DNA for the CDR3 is TGTGCCAGCAGTTTAGAGCGGGAGGGATGGTGGAATGAGCAGTTCTTC.

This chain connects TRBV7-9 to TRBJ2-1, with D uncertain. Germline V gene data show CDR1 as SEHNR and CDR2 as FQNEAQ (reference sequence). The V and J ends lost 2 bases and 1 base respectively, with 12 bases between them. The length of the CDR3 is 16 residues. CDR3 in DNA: TGTGCCAGCAGCTTATCTGGCAGGTATTCCTACAATGAGCAGTTCTTC. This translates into CASSLSGRYSYNEQFF.

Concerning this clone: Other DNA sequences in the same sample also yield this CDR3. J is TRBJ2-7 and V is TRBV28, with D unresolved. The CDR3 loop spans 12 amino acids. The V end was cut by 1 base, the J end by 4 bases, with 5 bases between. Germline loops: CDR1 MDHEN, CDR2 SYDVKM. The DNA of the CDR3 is TGTGCCAGCAGTTTATCCAGATACGAGCAGTACTTC. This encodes CASSLSRYEQYF.

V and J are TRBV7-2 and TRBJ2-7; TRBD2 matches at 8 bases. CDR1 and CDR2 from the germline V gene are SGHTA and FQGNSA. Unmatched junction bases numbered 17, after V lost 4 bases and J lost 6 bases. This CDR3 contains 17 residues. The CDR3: CASSSHARLGLAGEQYF. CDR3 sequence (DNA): TGTGCCAGCAGCTCACACGCCCGGCTTGGTCTAGCGGGCGAGCAGTACTTC.

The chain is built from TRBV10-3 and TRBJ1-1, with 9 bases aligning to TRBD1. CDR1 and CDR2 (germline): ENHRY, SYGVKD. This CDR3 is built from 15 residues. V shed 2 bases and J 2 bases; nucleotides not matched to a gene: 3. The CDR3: CAISETGGINTEAFF. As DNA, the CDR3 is TGTGCCATCAGTGAGACAGGGGGCATCAACACTGAAGCTTTCTTT.

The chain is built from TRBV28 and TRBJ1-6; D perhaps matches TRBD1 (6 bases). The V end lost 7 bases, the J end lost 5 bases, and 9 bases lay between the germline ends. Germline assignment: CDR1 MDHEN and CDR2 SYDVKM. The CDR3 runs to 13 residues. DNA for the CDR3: TGTGCCAGCACAGGGGAGAATAATTCACCCCTCCACTTT. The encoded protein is CASTGENNSPLHF.

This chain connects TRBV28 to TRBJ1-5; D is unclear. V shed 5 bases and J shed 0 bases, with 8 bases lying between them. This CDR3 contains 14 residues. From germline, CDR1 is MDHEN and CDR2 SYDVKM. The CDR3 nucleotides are TGTGCCAGCAGTCCTCACAGTAGCAATCAGCCCCAGCATTTT. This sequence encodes CASSPHSSNQPQHF.

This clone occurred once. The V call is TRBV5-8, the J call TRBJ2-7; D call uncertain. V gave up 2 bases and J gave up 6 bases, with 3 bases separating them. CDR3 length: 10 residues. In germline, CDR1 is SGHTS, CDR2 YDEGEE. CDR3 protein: CASSLSEQYF. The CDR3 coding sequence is TGTGCCAGCAGCTTATCCGAGCAGTACTTC.

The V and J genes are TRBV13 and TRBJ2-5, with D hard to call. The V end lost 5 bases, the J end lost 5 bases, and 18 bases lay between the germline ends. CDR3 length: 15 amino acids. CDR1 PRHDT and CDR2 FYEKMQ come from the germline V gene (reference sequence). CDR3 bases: TGTGCCAGCAGCACCCGGGCTCTCTTGGGGGAGACCCAGTACTTC. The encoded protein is CASSTRALLGETQYF.

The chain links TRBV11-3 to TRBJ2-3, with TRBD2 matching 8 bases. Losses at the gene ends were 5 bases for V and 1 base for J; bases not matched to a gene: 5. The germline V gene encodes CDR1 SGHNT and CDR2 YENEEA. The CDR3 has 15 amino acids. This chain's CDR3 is CASSPNSGGTDTQYF. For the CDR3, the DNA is TGTGCCAGCAGCCCCAATAGCGGGGGCACAGATACGCAGTATTTT.

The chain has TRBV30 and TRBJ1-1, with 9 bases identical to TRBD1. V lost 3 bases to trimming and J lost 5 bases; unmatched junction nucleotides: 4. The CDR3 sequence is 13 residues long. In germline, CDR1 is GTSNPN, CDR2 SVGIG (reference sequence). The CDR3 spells CAWRQGARTEAFF. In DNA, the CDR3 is TGTGCCTGGAGACAGGGGGCGCGGACTGAAGCTTTCTTT.

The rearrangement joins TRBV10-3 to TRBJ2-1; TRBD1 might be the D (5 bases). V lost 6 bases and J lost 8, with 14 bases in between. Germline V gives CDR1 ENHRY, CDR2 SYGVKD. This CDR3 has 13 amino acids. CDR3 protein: CAISVTETDEQFF. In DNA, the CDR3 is TGTGCCATCAGCGTGACAGAAACGGATGAGCAGTTCTTC.

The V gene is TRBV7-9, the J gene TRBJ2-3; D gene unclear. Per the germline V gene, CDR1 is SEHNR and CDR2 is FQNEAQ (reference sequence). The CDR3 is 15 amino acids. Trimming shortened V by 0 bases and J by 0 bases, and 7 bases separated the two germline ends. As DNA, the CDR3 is TGTGCCAGCAGCTTAGCGGGGTCTAGCACAGATACGCAGTATTTT. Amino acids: CASSLAGSSTDTQYF. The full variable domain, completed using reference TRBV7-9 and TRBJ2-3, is DTGVSQNPRHKITKRGQNVTFRCDPISEHNRLYWYRQTLGQGPEFLTYFQNEAQLEKSRLLSDRFSAERPKGSFSTLEIQRTEQGDSAMYLCASSLAGSSTDTQYFGPGTRLTVL.

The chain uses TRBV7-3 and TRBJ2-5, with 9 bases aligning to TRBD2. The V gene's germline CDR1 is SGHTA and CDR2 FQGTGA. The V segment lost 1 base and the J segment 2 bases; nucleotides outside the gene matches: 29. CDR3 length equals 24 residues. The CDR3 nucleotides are TGTGCCAGCAGCTTAAGTGCGGCGGGAGGGCCGATTCCCCGGAGTATCGAAAAACAAGAGACCCAGTACTTC. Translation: CASSLSAAGGPIPRSIEKQETQYF.